This TCR beta chain was documented in a study of T cells in lung cancer brain metastases. TCRdb's copy holds only in-frame clones and misses some; the assay was immunoSEQ multiplex PCR. The sample has several thousand clones; roughly 88% are singletons. This clone showed up just once. Germline V CDR1 and CDR2: KGHSH, LQKENI. This CDR3 has 16 amino acids. Trimming took 2 bases from V and 1 from J, leaving 13 bases between them. Patients had either synchronous oligometastatic disease or delayed solitary brain metastasis recurrence. This chain links TRBV18 with TRBJ2-3; D unresolved. Sequenced: tumor tissue from the primary lung tumor. The TCR originated in a man aged 50-59 years with non-small cell lung cancer. CDR3 region: CASSPGQLGGTDTQYF. The CDR3 bases are TGTGCCAGCTCACCAGGGCAGCTTGGGGGCACAGATACGCAGTATTTT.